This paragraph covers one T cell receptor beta chain sequence. Its antigen is not identified. Per germline, CDR1 SGDLS and CDR2 YYNGEE. Unmatched junction bases numbered 4, after V lost 0 bases and J lost 5 bases. The CDR3 has 15 amino acids. The data were obtained in a study of cytomegalovirus exposure and HLA in healthy donors. With 60 Vbeta and 13 Jbeta primers, the PCR was carried out. The data were produced by immunoSEQ multiplex PCR, yet TCRdb's version contains in-frame clones alone and is incomplete. The sample has some 160,000 clones, 68% seen once; the top ten hold almost 4.5%. Whole-study results and caveats: Rare TCR sequences dominated, though some public TCRs recurred in many donors.

Sequencing input: PBMCs. The sequence derives from a man in his fifties or sixties in good health and CMV-seronegative. The chain recombines TRBV9 with TRBJ2-2, with 7 bases identical to TRBD2. Written as DNA, the CDR3 is TGTGCCAGCAGCGTAGTCTCGGGGGGAACCGGGGAGCTGTTTTTT. Translation gives CASSVVSGGTGELFF.